A single sample gave rise to the 11 T cell receptor beta chains below, sequenced in a study of T cell clonality in common variable immunodeficiency. The method was immunoSEQ multiplex PCR; TCRdb's version includes in-frame clones alone and lacks a portion of them. The sample is made up of roughly 42,000 clones, none counted only once. Source material: peripheral blood mononuclear cells. These receptors originate from a person aged 18-70 years in good health.

This clone has a count of ten or more. The read ends 3 residues early relative to the CDR3; the germline J gene fills the gap. The rearrangement links TRBV14 to TRBJ2-7; TRBD1 matches 9 bases. CDR1 is SGHDN, CDR2 FVKESK, per germline. The CDR3 runs to 17 residues. Trimming took 1 base from V and 3 from J; bases not matched to a gene: 10. The CDR3 is CASSQVGQGSPYYEQYF. CDR3 bases read: TGTGCCAGCAGCCAAGTAGGACAGGGGTCCCCTTACTACGAG.

Many counts were recorded for this clone. The observed sequence ends 3 residues before the CDR3 terminus, with the missing tail filled in from the germline J gene. V is TRBV6-4 and J is TRBJ2-3; 12 bases line up with TRBD1. This CDR3 is 17 amino acids long. The germline CDR1 and CDR2 sequences are MRHNA and SNTAGT. The ends lost 2 bases at V and 6 bases at J; junction bases unmatched: 9. The sequenced part of the CDR3 DNA is TGTGCCAGCAGTGACGGCCCCGGGACAGGGGGCAGGGATACG. Its protein product is CASSDGPGTGGRDT. The full CDR3 protein is CASSDGPGTGGRDTQYF.

This clone was seen only a few times. The CDR3 bases that were read are TGTGCCAGCAGCTTAGTCCTAGAGGCAGATACC. As protein: CASSLVLEADT. The whole CDR3 is CASSLVLEADTYTF. This rearrangement joins TRBV7-9 to TRBJ1-2; D is unresolved. The read terminates 3 residues ahead of where the CDR3 ends, so the germline J gene completes it. CDR3 length: 14 amino acids. Germline loops: CDR1 SEHNR, CDR2 FQNEAQ (reference sequence). Full variable domain (rest looked up from reference TRBV7-9 and TRBJ1-2): DTGVSQNPRHKITKRGQNVTFRCDPISEHNRLYWYRQTLGQGPEFLTYFQNEAQLEKSRLLSDRFSAERPKGSFSTLEIQRTEQGDSAMYLCASSLVLEADTYTFGSGTRLTVV.

This clone was seen repeatedly, ten times or more. The read terminates 3 residues before the CDR3 end, so the remaining end is supplied by the germline J gene. The J gene is TRBJ2-3, the V gene TRBV6-2 or TRBV6-3, with 9 nucleotides matching TRBD2. The V gene end was trimmed by 5 bases and the J gene end by 1 base; junction bases not matched to a gene: 7. Germline V gives CDR1 MNHEY, CDR2 SVGEGT. This CDR3 region has 16 residues. This CDR3 is CASSRVAGAGTDTQYF. CDR3 bases read: TGTGCCAGCAGTAGAGTAGCGGGAGCGGGCACAGATACG.

This clone has at least ten counts. The CDR3 goes on 3 residues after the read ends, and that part is filled in from the germline J gene. The chain is built from TRBV11-2 and TRBJ2-1; 10 positions agree with TRBD2. V lost 0 bases, J lost 7 bases, and 3 bases stayed unmatched. There are 15 residues in the CDR3. Germline assignment: CDR1 SGHAT and CDR2 FQNNGV. The sequenced part of the CDR3 DNA is TGTGCCAGCAGCTTAGAAGCGGGAGGGTTTAATGAG. Its translation: CASSLEAGGFNE. The entire CDR3 reads CASSLEAGGFNEQFF.

This clone was seen a few times. The CDR3 end is not reached by the read, which stops 3 residues before it; the germline J gene fills it in. The gene calls are TRBV5-1 and TRBJ2-1, with TRBD2 matching over 10 bases. Trimming took 9 bases from V and 1 from J; bases not matched to a gene: 10. In germline, CDR1 is SGHRS, CDR2 YFSETQ. This CDR3 comprises 16 residues. Here the CDR3 reads CATGPVAGGSYNEQFF. The sequenced CDR3 bases are TGCGCCACAGGACCAGTAGCGGGAGGTTCCTACAATGAG.

This clone was observed many times. The read ends 3 residues early relative to the CDR3; the germline J gene fills the gap. This chain joins TRBV7-6 and TRBJ2-1; D is unclear. Germline V gives CDR1 SGHVS, CDR2 FNYEAQ. CDR3 length: 13 residues. The germline V and J ends were trimmed by 5 bases and 5 bases, with 10 bases remaining between them. Partial CDR3 DNA: TGTGCCAGCAGCCGCACTGATGACAATGAG. Protein: CASSRTDDNE. The whole CDR3 reads CASSRTDDNEQFF.

This clone was counted many times. The CDR3 end lies 3 residues beyond the end of the read and is filled in from the germline J gene. The V gene is TRBV5-1, the J gene TRBJ2-7; 10 bases agree with TRBD1. The CDR3 is 18 amino acids. Germline loops: CDR1 SGHRS, CDR2 YFSETQ. Trimming at V came to 2 bases and at J to 1 base, leaving 12 bases not matched to a gene. The chain's CDR3 is CASSLRDRGRGPSYEQYF. Incomplete CDR3 DNA: TGCGCCAGCAGCTTACGGGACAGGGGCCGGGGTCCTTCCTACGAG.

This clone was recorded at least ten times. The CDR3 extends 3 residues past the end of the read, so its final part is completed from the germline J gene. V gene TRBV20-1 combines with J gene TRBJ1-5, with 8 bases fitting TRBD1. CDR1 and CDR2 (germline): DFQATT, SNEGSKA (reference sequence). V lost 6 bases and J lost 5; bases outside the gene matches: 6. The CDR3 loop spans 13 amino acids. The sequenced part of the CDR3 DNA is TGCAGTGCACAGACAGGGGTGGATCAGCCC. Protein sequence: CSAQTGVDQP. The whole CDR3 protein is CSAQTGVDQPQHF.

Note on this clone: The read terminates 3 residues before the CDR3 end, so the remaining end is supplied by the germline J gene. The rearrangement uses TRBV2 and TRBJ2-5; 10 bases are a match to TRBD1. CDR1 SNHLY and CDR2 FYNNEI come from the germline V gene. This CDR3 is 17 amino acids long. V lost 6 bases to trimming and J lost 4 bases; unmatched junction nucleotides: 14. The covered CDR3 bases are TGTGCCAGCAGGGAGATTTTCGGGACAGGGGTTAGAGAGACC. It translates to CASREIFGTGVRET. The CDR3 in its entirety is CASREIFGTGVRETQYF.

This clone turned up a few times. The read halts 3 residues ahead of the CDR3 end, with the missing end drawn from the germline J gene. J is TRBJ2-3 and V is TRBV6-2 or TRBV6-3; 9 bases are a match to TRBD2. Germline V gene data show CDR1 as MNHEY and CDR2 as SVGEGT. V shed 11 bases and J 6 bases; nucleotides not matched to a gene: 9. This CDR3 comprises 13 residues. The CDR3 reads CAGGREGRDTQYF. Partial CDR3 DNA: TGTGCCGGCGGGCGGGAGGGCCGGGATACG.